This TCR beta chain is drawn from a study of neoadjuvant anti-PD-1 for oral cavity cancer. Study background: Patients mostly received three to four biweekly nivolumab doses at 3 mg/kg before surgery. Non-progressing patients received a fourth nivolumab dose near day 43, then surgery on days 50-56.

These newly diagnosed stage II-IVA oral cavity squamous cell carcinoma patients had no prior systemic or radiation treatment. Germline CDR1 and CDR2: SGHKS and YYEKEE (reference sequence). V gave up 3 bases and J gave up 3 bases, with 10 bases separating them. This CDR3 spans 14 amino acids. The protocol was immunoSEQ multiplex PCR, while the TCRdb copy is restricted to in-frame clones and leaves out a portion. The sample holds several thousand clones, about four fifths seen once. The material sequenced was PBMCs, taken before nivolumab (anti-PD-1) treatment. The rearrangement joins TRBV5-5 to TRBJ1-5; D unresolved. The sequence was obtained from a person between 40 and 80 years old with oral cavity squamous cell carcinoma. CDR3 nucleotide sequence: TGTGCCAGCAGCTCCGACATCGTCAATCAGCCCCAGCATTTT. Translation gives CASSSDIVNQPQHF.